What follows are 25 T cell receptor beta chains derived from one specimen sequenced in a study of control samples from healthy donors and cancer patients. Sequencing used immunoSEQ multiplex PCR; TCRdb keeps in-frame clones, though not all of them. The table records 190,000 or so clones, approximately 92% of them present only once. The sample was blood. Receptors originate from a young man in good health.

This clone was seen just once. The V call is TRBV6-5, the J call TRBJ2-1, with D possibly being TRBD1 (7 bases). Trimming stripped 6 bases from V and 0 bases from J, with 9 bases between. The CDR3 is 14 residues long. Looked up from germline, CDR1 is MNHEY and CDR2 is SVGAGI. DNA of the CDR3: TGTGCCAGCAGGGAGGGGGCCTCCTACAATGAGCAGTTCTTC. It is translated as CASREGASYNEQFF.

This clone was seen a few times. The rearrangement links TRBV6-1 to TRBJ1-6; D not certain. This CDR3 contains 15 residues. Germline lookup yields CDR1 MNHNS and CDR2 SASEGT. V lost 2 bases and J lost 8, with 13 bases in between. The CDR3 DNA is TGTGCCAGCAGTGAAAGCCGGTTCGGGGATTCACCCCTCCACTTT. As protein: CASSESRFGDSPLHF.

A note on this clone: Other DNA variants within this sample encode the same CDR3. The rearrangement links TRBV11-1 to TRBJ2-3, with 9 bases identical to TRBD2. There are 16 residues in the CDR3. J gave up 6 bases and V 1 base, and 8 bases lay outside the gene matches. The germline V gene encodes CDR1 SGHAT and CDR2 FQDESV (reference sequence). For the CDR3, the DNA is TGTGCCAGCAGCTTAGGGGGCGGGGGGGATGTGGATACGCAGTATTTT. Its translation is CASSLGGGGDVDTQYF.

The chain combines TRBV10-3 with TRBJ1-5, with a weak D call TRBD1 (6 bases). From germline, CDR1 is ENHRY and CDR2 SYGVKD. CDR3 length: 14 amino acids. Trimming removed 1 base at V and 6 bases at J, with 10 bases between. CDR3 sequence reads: CAISELGGGQPQHF. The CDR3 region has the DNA TGTGCCATCAGTGAGTTAGGGGGAGGTCAGCCCCAGCATTTT.

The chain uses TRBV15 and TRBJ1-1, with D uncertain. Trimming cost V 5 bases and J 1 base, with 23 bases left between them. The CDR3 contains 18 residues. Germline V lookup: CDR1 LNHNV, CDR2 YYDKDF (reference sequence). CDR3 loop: CATSPSTGSPSRNTEAFF. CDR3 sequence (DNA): TGTGCCACCAGCCCCTCAACGGGCAGTCCGAGTCGGAACACTGAAGCTTTCTTT.

Here the CDR3 DNA reads TGTGCCAGCAGCCTTAGCGGGGGGGCGCAAGGAAACACCATATATTTT. As protein: CASSLSGGAQGNTIYF. This chain joins TRBV7-3 and TRBJ1-3; D might be TRBD1 (6 bases). Per germline, CDR1 SGHTA and CDR2 FQGTGA. The CDR3 sequence is 16 residues long. The ends were cut back, 5 bases at V and 4 bases at J, with 18 bases in the middle.

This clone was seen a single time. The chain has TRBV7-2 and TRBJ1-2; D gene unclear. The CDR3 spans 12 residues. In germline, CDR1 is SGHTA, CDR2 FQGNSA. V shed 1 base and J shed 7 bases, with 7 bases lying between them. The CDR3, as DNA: TGTGCCAGCAGCTTAGTGACGGGTGGCTACACCTTC. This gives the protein CASSLVTGGYTF. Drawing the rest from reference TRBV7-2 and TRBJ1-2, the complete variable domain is GAGVSQSPSNKVTEKGKDVELRCDPISGHTALYWYRQSLGQGLEFLIYFQGNSAPDKSGLPSDRFSAERTGGSVSTLTIQRTQQEDSAVYLCASSLVTGGYTFGSGTRLTVV.

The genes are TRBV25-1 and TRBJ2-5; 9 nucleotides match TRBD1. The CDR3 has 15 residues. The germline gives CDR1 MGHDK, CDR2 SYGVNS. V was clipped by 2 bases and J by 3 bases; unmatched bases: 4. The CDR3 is CASSEQGQGKETQYF. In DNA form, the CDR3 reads TGTGCCAGCAGTGAACAGGGACAGGGTAAAGAGACCCAGTACTTC.

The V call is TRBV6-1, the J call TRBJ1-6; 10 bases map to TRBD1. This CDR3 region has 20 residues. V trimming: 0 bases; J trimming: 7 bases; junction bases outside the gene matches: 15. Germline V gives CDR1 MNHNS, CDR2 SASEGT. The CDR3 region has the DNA TGTGCCAGCAGTGAAGCTGGCCGGGACAGGGGCCCTTATTGGAATTCACCCCTCCACTTT. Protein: CASSEAGRDRGPYWNSPLHF.

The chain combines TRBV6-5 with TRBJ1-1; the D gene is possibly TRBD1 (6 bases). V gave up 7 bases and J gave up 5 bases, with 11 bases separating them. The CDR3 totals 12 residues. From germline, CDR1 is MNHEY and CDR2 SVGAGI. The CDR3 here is CASKTGQTEAFF. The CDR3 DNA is TGTGCCAGCAAGACCGGACAGACTGAAGCTTTCTTT.

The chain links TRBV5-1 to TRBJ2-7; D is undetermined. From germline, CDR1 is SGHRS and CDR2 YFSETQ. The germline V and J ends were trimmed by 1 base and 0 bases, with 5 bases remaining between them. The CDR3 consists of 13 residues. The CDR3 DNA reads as TGCGCCAGCAGCTTGAGCCCCTCCTACGAGCAGTACTTC. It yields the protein CASSLSPSYEQYF.

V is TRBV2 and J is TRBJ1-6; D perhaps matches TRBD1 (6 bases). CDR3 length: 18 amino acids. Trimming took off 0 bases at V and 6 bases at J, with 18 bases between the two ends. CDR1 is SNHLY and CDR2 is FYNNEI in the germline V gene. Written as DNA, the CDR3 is TGTGCCAGCAGTGAAGCGAGAGGGAGGGGGTTATCTAATTCACCCCTCCACTTT. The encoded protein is CASSEARGRGLSNSPLHF.

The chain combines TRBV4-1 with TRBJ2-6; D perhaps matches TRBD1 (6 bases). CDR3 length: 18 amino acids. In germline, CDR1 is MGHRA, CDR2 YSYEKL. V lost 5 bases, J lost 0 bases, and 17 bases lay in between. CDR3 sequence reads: CASSSGDNSFSGANVLTF. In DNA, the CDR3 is TGCGCCAGCAGCTCTGGGGACAACTCTTTCTCTGGGGCCAACGTCCTGACTTTC.

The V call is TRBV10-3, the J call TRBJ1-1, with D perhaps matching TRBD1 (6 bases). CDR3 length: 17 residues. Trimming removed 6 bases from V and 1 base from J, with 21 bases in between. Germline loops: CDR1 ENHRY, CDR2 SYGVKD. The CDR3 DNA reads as TGTGCCATCAGAGGACAGTTAACGCTGCGGGGGAACACTGAAGCTTTCTTT. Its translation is CAIRGQLTLRGNTEAFF.

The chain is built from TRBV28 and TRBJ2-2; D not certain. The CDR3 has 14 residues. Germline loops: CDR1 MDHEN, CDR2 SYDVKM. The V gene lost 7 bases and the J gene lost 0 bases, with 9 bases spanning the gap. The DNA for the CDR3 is TGTGCCAGCACCAGCCAGGCGAACACCGGGGAGCTGTTTTTT. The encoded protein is CASTSQANTGELFF.

CDR3 sequence (DNA): TGTGCCAGTAGGCCGGACACTAACTATGGCTACACCTTC. Translation gives CASRPDTNYGYTF. V and J are TRBV19 and TRBJ1-2, with a possible D match to TRBD1 (5 bases). The V end was cut by 6 bases, the J end by 0 bases, with 8 bases between. The CDR3 length is 13 residues. Germline loops: CDR1 LNHDA, CDR2 SQIVND (reference sequence).

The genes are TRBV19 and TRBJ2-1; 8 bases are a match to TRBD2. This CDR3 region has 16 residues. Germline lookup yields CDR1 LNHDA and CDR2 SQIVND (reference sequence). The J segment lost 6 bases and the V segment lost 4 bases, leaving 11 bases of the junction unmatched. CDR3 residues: CASSTQVAGGSNEQFF. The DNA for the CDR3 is TGTGCCAGTAGTACCCAGGTGGCGGGGGGAAGCAATGAGCAGTTCTTC.

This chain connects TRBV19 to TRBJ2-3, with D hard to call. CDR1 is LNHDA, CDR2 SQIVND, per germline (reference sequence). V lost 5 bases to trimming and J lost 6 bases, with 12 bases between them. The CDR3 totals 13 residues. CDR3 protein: CASSPTTRDTQYF. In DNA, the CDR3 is TGTGCCAGTAGTCCCACCACGAGGGATACGCAGTATTTT. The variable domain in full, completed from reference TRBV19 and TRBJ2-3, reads DGGITQSPKYLFRKEGQNVTLSCEQNLNHDAMYWYRQDPGQGLRLIYYSQIVNDFQKGDIAEGYSVSREKKESFPLTVTSAQKNPTAFYLCASSPTTRDTQYFGPGTRLTVL.

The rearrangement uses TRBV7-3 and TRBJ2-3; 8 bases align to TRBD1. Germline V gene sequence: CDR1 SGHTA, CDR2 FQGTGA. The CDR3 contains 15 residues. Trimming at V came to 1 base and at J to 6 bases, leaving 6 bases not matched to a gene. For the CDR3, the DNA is TGTGCCAGCAGCTTAAGCAGGGGGCAGGCGGATACGCAGTATTTT. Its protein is CASSLSRGQADTQYF.

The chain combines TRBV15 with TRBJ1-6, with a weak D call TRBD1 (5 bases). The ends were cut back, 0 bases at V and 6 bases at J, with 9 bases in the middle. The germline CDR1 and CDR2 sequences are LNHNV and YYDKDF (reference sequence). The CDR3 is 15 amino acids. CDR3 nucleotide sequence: TGTGCCACCAGCAGAGATCGGCAGGGTAATTCACCCCTCCACTTT. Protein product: CATSRDRQGNSPLHF.

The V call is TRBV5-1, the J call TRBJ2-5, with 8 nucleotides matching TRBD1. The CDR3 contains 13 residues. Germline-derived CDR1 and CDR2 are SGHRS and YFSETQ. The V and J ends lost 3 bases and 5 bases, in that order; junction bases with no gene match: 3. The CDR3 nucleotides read TGCGCCAGCAGCTGGGGGACAGGCGAGACCCAGTACTTC. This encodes CASSWGTGETQYF.

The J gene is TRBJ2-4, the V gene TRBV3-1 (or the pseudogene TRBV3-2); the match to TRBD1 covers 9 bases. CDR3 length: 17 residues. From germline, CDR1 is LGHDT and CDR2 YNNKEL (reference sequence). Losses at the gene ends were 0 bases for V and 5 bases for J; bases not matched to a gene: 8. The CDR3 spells CASSQDWTGEFENIQYF. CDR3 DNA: TGTGCCAGCAGCCAAGATTGGACAGGGGAATTCGAAAACATTCAGTACTTC.

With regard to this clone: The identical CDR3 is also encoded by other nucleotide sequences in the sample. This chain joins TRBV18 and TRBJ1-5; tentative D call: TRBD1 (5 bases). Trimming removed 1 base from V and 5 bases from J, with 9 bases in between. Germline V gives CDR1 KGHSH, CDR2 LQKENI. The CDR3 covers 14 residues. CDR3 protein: CASSPQGRDQPQHF. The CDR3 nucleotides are TGTGCCAGCTCACCACAGGGACGGGATCAGCCCCAGCATTTT.

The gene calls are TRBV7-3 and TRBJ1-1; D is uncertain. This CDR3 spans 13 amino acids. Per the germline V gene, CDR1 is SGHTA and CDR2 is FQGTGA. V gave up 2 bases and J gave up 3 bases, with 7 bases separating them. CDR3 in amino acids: CASSLGLYTEAFF. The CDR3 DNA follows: TGTGCCAGCAGCTTAGGATTGTACACTGAAGCTTTCTTT.

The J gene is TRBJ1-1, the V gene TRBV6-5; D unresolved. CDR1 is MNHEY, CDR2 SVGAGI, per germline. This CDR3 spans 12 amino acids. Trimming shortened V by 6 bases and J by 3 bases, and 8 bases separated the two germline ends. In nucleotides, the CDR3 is TGTGCCAGCAGCCCCAGATACACTGAAGCTTTCTTT. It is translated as CASSPRYTEAFF.